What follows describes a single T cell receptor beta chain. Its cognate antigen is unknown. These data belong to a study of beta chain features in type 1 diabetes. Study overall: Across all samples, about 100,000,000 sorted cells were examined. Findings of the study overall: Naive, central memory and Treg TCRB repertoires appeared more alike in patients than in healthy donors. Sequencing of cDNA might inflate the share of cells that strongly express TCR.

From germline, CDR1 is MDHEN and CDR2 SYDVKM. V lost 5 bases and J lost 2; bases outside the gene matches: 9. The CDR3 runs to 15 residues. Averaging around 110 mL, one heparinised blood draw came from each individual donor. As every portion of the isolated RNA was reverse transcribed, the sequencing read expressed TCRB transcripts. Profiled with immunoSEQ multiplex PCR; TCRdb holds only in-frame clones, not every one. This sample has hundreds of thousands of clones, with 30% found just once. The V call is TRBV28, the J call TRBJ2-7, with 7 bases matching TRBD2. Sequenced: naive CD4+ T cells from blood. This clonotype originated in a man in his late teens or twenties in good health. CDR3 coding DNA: TGTGCCAGCAGTCCCGAAGAGCGGGGTGCCTACGAGCAGTACTTC. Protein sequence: CASSPEERGAYEQYF. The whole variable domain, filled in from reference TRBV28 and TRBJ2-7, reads DVKVTQSSRYLVKRTGEKVFLECVQDMDHENMFWYRQDPGLGLRLIYFSYDVKMKEKGDIPEGYSVSREKKERFSLILESASTNQTSMYLCASSPEERGAYEQYFGPGTRLTVT.